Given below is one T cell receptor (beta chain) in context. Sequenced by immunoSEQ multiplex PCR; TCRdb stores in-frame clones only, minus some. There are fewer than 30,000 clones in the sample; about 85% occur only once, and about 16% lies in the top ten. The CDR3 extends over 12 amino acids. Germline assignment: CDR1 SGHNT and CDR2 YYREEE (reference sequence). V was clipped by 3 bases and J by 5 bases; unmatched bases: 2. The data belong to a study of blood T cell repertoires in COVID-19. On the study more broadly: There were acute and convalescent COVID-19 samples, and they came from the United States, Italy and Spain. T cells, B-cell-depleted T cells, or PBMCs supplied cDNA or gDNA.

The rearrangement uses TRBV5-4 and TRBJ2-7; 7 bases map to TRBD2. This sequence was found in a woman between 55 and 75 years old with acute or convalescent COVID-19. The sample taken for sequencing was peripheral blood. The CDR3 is CASSWGGDEQYF. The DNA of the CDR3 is TGTGCCAGCAGCTGGGGGGGGGACGAGCAGTACTTC.